What follows are 4 T cell receptor beta chains derived from one specimen sequenced in a study of cytomegalovirus exposure and HLA in healthy donors. The table came from immunoSEQ multiplex PCR; TCRdb's copy has only in-frame clones and leaves some out. This sample has about 200,000 clones, with over 80% found just once. Sequencing was performed on PBMCs. Receptor source: a woman aged 18-29 years in good health and CMV-seronegative.

As regards this clone: A much larger clone differs by one base, so this may be a read error. The same CDR3 can be traced to other DNA sequences in this sample. The chain has TRBV5-1 and TRBJ2-7; D is ambiguous. CDR1 is SGHRS, CDR2 YFSETQ, per germline. The CDR3 covers 14 residues. V lost 0 bases and J 0 bases, leaving 7 bases between the germline ends. The CDR3 region is CASSLGPASYEQYF. The DNA of the CDR3 is TGCGCCAGCAGCTTGGGACCAGCCTCCTACGAGCAGTACTTC.

The chain is built from TRBV4-2 and TRBJ2-7; D is possibly TRBD2 (6 bases). The CDR3 loop spans 16 amino acids. V lost 0 bases to trimming and J lost 4 bases, with 16 bases between them. In germline, CDR1 is LGHNA, CDR2 YNFKEQ. This chain's CDR3 is CASSQEPRGYPYEQYF. CDR3 sequence (DNA): TGTGCCAGCAGCCAAGAGCCCCGGGGGTACCCTTACGAGCAGTACTTC.

The CDR3: CASSLSPPGSAYEQYF. The DNA for the CDR3 is TGTGCCAGCAGTTTATCCCCGCCAGGGTCTGCCTACGAGCAGTACTTC. The V gene is TRBV27, the J gene TRBJ2-7; TRBD1 is a possible D gene (5 bases). This CDR3 comprises 16 residues. Germline V gene data show CDR1 as MNHEY and CDR2 as SMNVEV (reference sequence). V shed 0 bases and J shed 2 bases, with 14 bases lying between them.

The genes are TRBV6-5 and TRBJ1-2, with TRBD1 matching over 7 bases. V was clipped by 6 bases and J by 8 bases; unmatched bases: 9. The CDR3 length is 13 residues. CDR1 and CDR2 (germline): MNHEY, SVGAGI. The CDR3 DNA reads as TGTGCCAGCAGCTCCACAGGGGTGGGAGGCTACACCTTC. Protein: CASSSTGVGGYTF.